The present entry profiles one T cell receptor (beta chain) with its context. The sample comes from a study of OX40 agonist ivuxolimab in advanced cancers. Study background: A history of anti-PD-1, anti-PD-L1 or anti-CTLA-4 therapy was acceptable, and 30% to 45% had some.

Produced via immunoSEQ multiplex PCR; TCRdb's table is partial and in-frame only. Of approximately 35,000 clones in the sample, around 80% were seen once. This CDR3 is 14 amino acids long. V was clipped by 3 bases and J by 0 bases, with 9 bases between them. Germline V gene sequence: CDR1 SQVTM, CDR2 ANQGSEA. The TCR comes from an adult with an advanced solid tumor such as melanoma, head and neck, liver or kidney cancer. The specimen was CD4+ or CD8+ T cells sorted from blood, collected in a trial of the OX40 agonist ivuxolimab. The chain has TRBV29-1 and TRBJ1-3, with D uncertain. Here the CDR3 DNA reads TGCAGCGTTGAGATCCAACACTCTGGAAACACCATATATTTT. Translation gives CSVEIQHSGNTIYF.